This is a list of T cell receptor beta chains from one sample in a study of monozygotic twins with inflammatory bowel disease. TCRdb reprocessed the 5' RACE reads and keeps a single row for each CDR3 protein, giving no DNA. The listing contains about 380,000 distinct CDR3 sequences. The sequenced sample was blood. All receptors derive from a human donor with ulcerative colitis or Crohn's disease, or a healthy co-twin of an affected twin (not recorded which). Each CDR3 is given with its conserved first and last residue.

J	V	CDR3
TRBJ2-3	TRBV7-2	CASSPEAGVTDTQYF
TRBJ1-6	TRBV11-2	CASSLNRPYNSPLHF
TRBJ2-2	TRBV6-1	CASRGGASRNTGELFF
TRBJ1-6	TRBV5-1	CASSPGQGWYNSPLHF
TRBJ1-5	TRBV19	CASSTGNQPQHF
TRBJ1-5	TRBV7-8	CATSDPNQPQHF
TRBJ2-1	TRBV7-2	CASSLVGSHNEQFF
TRBJ2-5	TRBV18	CASSPPRTQETQYF
TRBJ1-2	TRBV23-1	CASSLSGIGGYTF
TRBJ1-1	TRBV10-3	CATQPYGRMASPEAFF
TRBJ2-7	TRBV11-2	CASSLPSANEQYF
TRBJ2-2	TRBV25-1	CASSESPDRGPGELFF
TRBJ2-3	TRBV12-3/TRBV12-4	CASRPGSGAVF
TRBJ1-6	TRBV3-1	CASSRPGGNSPLHF
TRBJ2-7	TRBV5-6	CASSLRDLIYEQYF
TRBJ1-4	TRBV5-5	CASSLRGDGIGEKLFF
TRBJ1-1	TRBV12-3/TRBV12-4	CASSLSGQFEAFF
TRBJ1-1	TRBV19	CASSTGTVFFTNTEAFF
TRBJ2-2	TRBV10-3	CAINENTGELFF
TRBJ1-4	TRBV12-3/TRBV12-4	CASRTAGHINEKLFF
TRBJ1-1	TRBV4-1	CASSQSGMNTEAFF
TRBJ1-5	TRBV2	CASSDRDRVQPQHF
TRBJ2-5	TRBV7-6	CASSADRKETQYF
TRBJ1-1	TRBV4-1	CASSLSRDRNTKAFF
TRBJ1-1	TRBV5-1	CASSLARDRGDTEAFF
TRBJ2-1	TRBV6-2/TRBV6-3	CASSYGLSGGALDNEQFF
TRBJ1-5	TRBV5-6	CASSLGGFNQPQHF
TRBJ2-1	TRBV6-5	CASSYSASGASYNEQFF
TRBJ2-5	TRBV7-2	CASSLELQETQYF
TRBJ1-1	TRBV5-6	CASSWDSKNTEAFF
TRBJ2-7	TRBV4-3	CASSQDVAGLVTYEQYF
TRBJ2-1	TRBV5-1	CASSFERPDYNEQFF
TRBJ2-5	TRBV4-3	CASSQGWQGGVSHRTQYF
TRBJ1-4	TRBV7-8	CASSLETQGVTNEKLFF
TRBJ2-1	TRBV6-2/TRBV6-3	CASREIRGRFNEQFF
TRBJ2-1	TRBV19	CASTPRSGRSSYNEQFF
TRBJ2-2	TRBV20-1	CSARAGPLTGELFF
TRBJ2-3	TRBV7-3	CASSFQAGESTQYF